A single TCR beta chain is shown here with its context. The same CDR3 is also encoded by other DNA sequences in this sample. As handled by the study authors: Scientists estimated how many nucleated cells there were by amplifying reference gene primers. TCRdb keeps only in-frame clones here, not all; method: immunoSEQ multiplex PCR. V and J calls and clone size are those listed in that table; D and trimming were worked out from the DNA. This sample yields 230,000 or so clones, of which roughly 87% are seen a single time; roughly 2% belongs to the top ten. Trimming cost V 3 bases and J 5 bases; bases outside gene matches: 3. The germline V gene encodes CDR1 LNHDA and CDR2 SQIVND (reference sequence). CDR3 size: 14 residues. This entry belongs to a study of blood T cell repertoires in COVID-19. Study at large: COVID-19 samples from acute and convalescent phases originated in the United States, Italy and Spain.

The sequencing sample was made of peripheral blood. This clonotype was sampled from a man aged 35-49 years with active or convalescent COVID-19. This rearrangement joins TRBV19 to TRBJ1-5; 8 nucleotides agree with TRBD1. The CDR3 coding sequence is TGTGCCAGTAGTATTCCAGGGGGCTATCAGCCCCAGCATTTT. Its protein product is CASSIPGGYQPQHF.